Presented here are 26 T cell receptor beta chains from one specimen sequenced in a study of Ad26.COV2.S vaccination and SARS-CoV-2 variants. TCRdb's copy holds only in-frame clones and misses some; the assay was immunoSEQ multiplex PCR. The sample consists of about 350,000 clones, roughly nine tenths of them appearing once. Sequences were derived from peripheral blood, sampled after recovery from COVID-19. Source of these receptors: a human donor who had recovered from COVID-19.

This sequence joins TRBV6-6 and TRBJ2-7; possible D gene TRBD1, 5 bases. V was cut by 6 bases and J by 2 bases, with 14 bases left in between. Germline-derived CDR1 and CDR2 are MNHNY and SVGAGI (reference sequence). CDR3 length: 14 residues. The CDR3 bases are TGTGCCAGCAGGTGGGGCAAAGGTGCCTACGAGCAGTACTTC. It is translated as CASRWGKGAYEQYF.

The chain is built from TRBV10-3 and TRBJ2-1; TRBD2 matches at 11 bases. The CDR3 totals 16 residues. The V gene end was trimmed by 0 bases and the J gene end by 7 bases; junction bases not matched to a gene: 5. From germline, CDR1 is ENHRY and CDR2 SYGVKD. The CDR3 sequence is CAISESSSGGGNEQFF. The CDR3 region has the DNA TGTGCCATCAGTGAGTCGAGTAGCGGGGGGGGTAATGAGCAGTTCTTC.

The rearrangement links TRBV10-3 to TRBJ2-1; 9 bases match TRBD2. This CDR3 region has 17 residues. The V gene's germline CDR1 is ENHRY and CDR2 SYGVKD. Germline trimming cut 0 bases from V and 7 bases from J; bases unmatched to any gene: 10. The CDR3 DNA sequence: TGTGCCATCAGTGAGTCGAGGCAGTCCGCGGGGGGGAATGAGCAGTTCTTC. It specifies CAISESRQSAGGNEQFF.

V is TRBV30 and J is TRBJ2-6; 9 nucleotides match TRBD1. Germline trimming cut 2 bases from V and 0 bases from J; bases unmatched to any gene: 20. The germline V gene encodes CDR1 GTSNPN and CDR2 SVGIG (reference sequence). This CDR3 is built from 22 residues. The CDR3 reads CAWSIWTGALPRPSSGANVLTF. In DNA form, the CDR3 reads TGTGCCTGGAGTATCTGGACAGGGGCTCTGCCTCGCCCCAGCTCTGGGGCCAACGTCCTGACTTTC.

The V call is TRBV5-1, the J call TRBJ2-5; D not resolved. The V end was cut by 0 bases, the J end by 3 bases, with 9 bases between. The germline V gene encodes CDR1 SGHRS and CDR2 YFSETQ. This CDR3 has 14 residues. Written as DNA, the CDR3 is TGCGCCAGCAGCTTGGGCGACCCGGAAGAGACCCAGTACTTC. Residues: CASSLGDPEETQYF.

This chain links TRBV6-5 with TRBJ2-1; 11 positions agree with TRBD2. V dropped 7 bases and J dropped 7; count of bases not matched to a gene: 9. This CDR3 is built from 15 residues. The germline V gene has CDR1 MNHEY and CDR2 SVGAGI. In DNA form, the CDR3 reads TGTGCCAGCATTCTAGCGGGGGGTCCTTCAAATGAGCAGTTCTTC. This codes for CASILAGGPSNEQFF.

This clone has only a few counts. This chain joins TRBV4-3 and TRBJ2-1, with 7 bases matching TRBD1. V trimming: 3 bases; J trimming: 0 bases; junction bases outside the gene matches: 5. Germline V CDR1 and CDR2: LGHNA, YSLEER. CDR3 length: 16 residues. DNA of the CDR3: TGCGCCAGCAGCCAGGAACCAGGGGGCTCCTACAATGAGCAGTTCTTC. It encodes CASSQEPGGSYNEQFF.

Notes on this clone: Relative to the germline gene, one junction end is altered; a read error may explain this. The chain has TRBV5-1 and TRBJ2-1; D gene unclear. The CDR3 consists of 12 residues. Looked up from germline, CDR1 is SGHRS and CDR2 is YFSETQ. The CDR3 sequence is CASSPSYNEQFF. CDR3 nucleotides: TGCGCCAGCAGCCCTTCCTATAATGAGCAGTTCTTC.

The chain combines TRBV4-1 with TRBJ2-7; possibly TRBD1 for D (5 bases). Trimming removed 8 bases from V and 1 base from J, with 15 bases in between. The germline CDR1 and CDR2 sequences are MGHRA and YSYEKL. CDR3 length: 14 amino acids. The CDR3 loop is CASRLRTFSYEQYF. CDR3 DNA: TGCGCCAGCCGGTTGCGGACATTTTCCTACGAGCAGTACTTC.

J is TRBJ2-1 and V is TRBV7-9, with TRBD1 matching over 7 bases. Trimming took 7 bases from V and 2 from J; bases not matched to a gene: 5. The CDR3 loop spans 14 amino acids. CDR1 SEHNR and CDR2 FQNEAQ come from the germline V gene (reference sequence). The chain's CDR3 is CASMPTGTYNEQFF. In DNA form, the CDR3 reads TGTGCCAGCATGCCGACAGGGACCTACAATGAGCAGTTCTTC.

The V and J genes are TRBV2 and TRBJ2-1; the D is unclear. The CDR3 runs to 14 residues. Trimming left V 1 base short and J 2 bases short, with 6 bases between. CDR1 and CDR2 (germline): SNHLY, FYNNEI. The CDR3, as DNA: TGTGCCAGCAGTGAAGGGTCAGCCTACAATGAGCAGTTCTTC. Its translation: CASSEGSAYNEQFF.

This clone has just a few counts. This sequence joins TRBV27 and TRBJ1-6, with 8 positions matching TRBD1. With 6 bases clipped from V and 0 bases from J, the junction kept 10 bases outside the gene matches. The CDR3 is 18 residues long. Germline V gives CDR1 MNHEY, CDR2 SMNVEV (reference sequence). CDR3: CASSQQQGVRSYNSPLHF. In DNA, the CDR3 is TGTGCCAGCAGCCAACAACAGGGGGTCCGCTCCTATAATTCACCCCTCCACTTT.

V is TRBV5-1 and J is TRBJ2-2; D possibly corresponds to TRBD1 (6 bases). The CDR3 sequence is 14 residues long. The V end was cut by 5 bases, the J end by 0 bases, with 8 bases between. CDR1 is SGHRS and CDR2 is YFSETQ in the germline V gene. The CDR3 spells CASRDSPNTGELFF. The CDR3 DNA reads TGCGCCAGCAGGGACAGTCCGAACACCGGGGAGCTGTTTTTT.

The chain uses TRBV13 and TRBJ1-1; no clear D gene. The V gene lost 2 bases and the J gene lost 7 bases, with 8 bases spanning the gap. The CDR3 consists of 12 residues. Germline CDR1 is PRHDT and CDR2 is FYEKMQ (reference sequence). CDR3 sequence (DNA): TGTGCCAGCAGCTTAATCAGGAATGAAGCTTTCTTT. Translated: CASSLIRNEAFF.

A remark on this clone: At the DNA level, this CDR3 is encoded by other sequences in the same sample as well. The chain recombines TRBV7-9 with TRBJ1-1, with TRBD1 matching 7 bases. CDR1 is SEHNR, CDR2 FQNEAQ, per germline (reference sequence). V lost 5 bases to trimming and J lost 1 base; unmatched junction nucleotides: 4. The CDR3 runs to 14 residues. Here the CDR3 reads CASSLGQKNTEAFF. In DNA form, the CDR3 reads TGTGCCAGCAGCCTGGGACAGAAGAACACTGAAGCTTTCTTT.

This chain connects TRBV6-5 to TRBJ2-2; 10 bases are a match to TRBD1. The CDR3 covers 16 residues. Germline lookup yields CDR1 MNHEY and CDR2 SVGAGI. J lost 3 bases, V lost 4 bases, and 5 bases had no gene match. The CDR3 DNA reads as TGTGCCAGCAGTTCCCGACAGGGGGCGCACACCGGGGAGCTGTTTTTT. Protein: CASSSRQGAHTGELFF.

The CDR3, as DNA: TGTGCCAGCAGACTAGCGGGACCCAATGAGCAGTTCTTC. Translating it yields CASRLAGPNEQFF. The chain carries TRBV12-3 or TRBV12-4 and TRBJ2-1, with TRBD2 matching 10 bases. The CDR3 loop spans 13 amino acids. The junction had 2 bases not matched to a gene; V was cut back by 6 bases and J by 6 bases.

V is TRBV27 and J is TRBJ1-2; D is possibly TRBD1 (5 bases). The CDR3 runs 13 residues. From germline, CDR1 is MNHEY and CDR2 SMNVEV (reference sequence). Between the trimmed V and J ends, which lost 4 bases and 5 bases, there was a span of 11 bases. CDR3 residues: CASSSGPLYGYTF. Written as DNA, the CDR3 is TGTGCCAGCAGTTCGGGGCCCCTATATGGCTACACCTTC.

CDR3 sequence (DNA): TGTGCCATCAGTGACAGCTTAGTGGTCTCTGGAAACACCATATATTTT. It yields the protein CAISDSLVVSGNTIYF. The genes are TRBV10-3 and TRBJ1-3; D is undetermined. The CDR3 consists of 16 residues. Germline lookup yields CDR1 ENHRY and CDR2 SYGVKD. The V and J ends lost 3 bases and 0 bases respectively, with 12 bases between them.

The gene calls are TRBV7-2 and TRBJ2-1; 11 bases line up with TRBD1. V was pared by 0 bases and J by 6 bases, with 7 bases of the junction left unmatched. The V gene's germline CDR1 is SGHTA and CDR2 FQGNSA. The CDR3 is made up of 17 amino acids. Here the CDR3 DNA reads TGTGCCAGCAGCTTAGCCCTCGGACAGGGGGCTGTCAATGAGCAGTTCTTC. It codes for CASSLALGQGAVNEQFF.

V and J are TRBV6-5 and TRBJ2-2; perhaps TRBD1 as D (6 bases). V was trimmed by 6 bases and J by 7 bases, leaving 9 bases between them. Looked up from germline, CDR1 is MNHEY and CDR2 is SVGAGI. This CDR3 has 12 amino acids. CDR3 protein: CASRAGVGELFF. The CDR3 bases are TGTGCCAGCAGGGCAGGGGTCGGGGAGCTGTTTTTT.

A word on this clone: This specimen includes other DNA sequences encoding the same CDR3. The chain uses TRBV6-2 or TRBV6-3 and TRBJ1-1; a possible D gene is TRBD1 (6 bases). The CDR3 runs 11 residues. The V end was cut by 6 bases, the J end by 4 bases, with 6 bases between. Looked up from germline, CDR1 is MNHEY and CDR2 is SVGEGT. As DNA, the CDR3 is TGTGCCAGCAGCAGGGGCACTGAAGCTTTCTTT. It is translated as CASSRGTEAFF.

J is TRBJ1-2 and V is TRBV2, with 7 nucleotides matching TRBD1. V lost 2 bases and J lost 3; bases outside the gene matches: 3. The CDR3 is made up of 14 amino acids. The germline gives CDR1 SNHLY, CDR2 FYNNEI. The CDR3 region has the DNA TGTGCCAGCAGTGAAAGGCAGGGGGACTATGGCTACACCTTC. As protein: CASSERQGDYGYTF.

DNA for the CDR3: TGCAGCGTGGGGACAGGGTTCGAGCAGTACTTC. Encoded protein: CSVGTGFEQYF. The V and J genes are TRBV29-1 and TRBJ2-7; 9 nucleotides line up with TRBD1. V lost 6 bases, J lost 6 bases, and 3 bases stayed unmatched. Germline CDR1 and CDR2: SQVTM and ANQGSEA. The CDR3 contains 11 residues.

The chain couples TRBV12-3 or TRBV12-4 to TRBJ1-1, with 7 bases identical to TRBD1. The J segment lost 8 bases and the V segment lost 6 bases, leaving 9 bases of the junction unmatched. The CDR3 totals 13 residues. CDR3 DNA: TGTGCCAGCAGCTGGGACAGCCCCTCAGAAGCTTTCTTT. Translated, it gives CASSWDSPSEAFF.

The V call is TRBV24-1, the J call TRBJ2-1; the match to TRBD1 covers 7 bases. The V and J ends lost 3 bases and 6 bases, in that order; junction bases with no gene match: 4. This CDR3 contains 14 residues. Per germline, CDR1 KGHDR and CDR2 SFDVKD. CDR3 DNA sequence: TGTGCCACCAGTGATACAGGGGCTCGCAATGAGCAGTTCTTC. Amino acid sequence: CATSDTGARNEQFF.